This T cell receptor beta chain was identified in a study of blood T cell repertoires in COVID-19. Looking at the study overall: The United States, Italy and Spain supplied acute and convalescent COVID-19 samples.

As to this clone: An end of the junction does not agree with germline; a read error may underlie this. Other DNA sequences from this sample encode an identical CDR3 as well.

This CDR3 has 14 amino acids. Germline CDR1 reads LGHDT; CDR2 reads YNNKEL (reference sequence). Original handling: From reference gene primer amplification, estimates of nucleated cell counts were derived. Sequenced by immunoSEQ multiplex PCR; TCRdb stores in-frame clones only, minus some. V and J calls plus clone size are reproduced from that table; the DNA served to infer D and trimming. This table has roughly 56,000 clones, 91% appearing once. The TCR originated in a man aged 50 to 60 with active COVID-19. Sequencing used peripheral blood. The gene calls are TRBV3-1 (or the pseudogene TRBV3-2) and TRBJ1-2; D gene uncertain. The DNA for the CDR3 is TGCGCCAGCAGCCGATCCGGCAGCGGAGGAGGCTACACCTTC. Its protein is CASSRSGSGGGYTF.